This TCR beta chain came from a study of blood T cell repertoires in COVID-19. Germline V gives CDR1 MGHDK, CDR2 SYGVNS. This CDR3 has 17 residues. V lost 4 bases and J lost 1; bases outside the gene matches: 7. Method: immunoSEQ multiplex PCR; TCRdb's copy keeps in-frame clones and lacks some. The sample records about 190,000 clones, less than 90% being singletons. This receptor was identified in a man aged 30 to 45 with acute or convalescent COVID-19. This chain links TRBV25-1 with TRBJ1-6; 7 bases align to TRBD1. The sample was peripheral blood. The CDR3 bases are TGTGCCAGCAGTGGCGGGCCAGGGGGGTCCTATAATTCACCCCTCCACTTT. Protein sequence: CASSGGPGGSYNSPLHF.